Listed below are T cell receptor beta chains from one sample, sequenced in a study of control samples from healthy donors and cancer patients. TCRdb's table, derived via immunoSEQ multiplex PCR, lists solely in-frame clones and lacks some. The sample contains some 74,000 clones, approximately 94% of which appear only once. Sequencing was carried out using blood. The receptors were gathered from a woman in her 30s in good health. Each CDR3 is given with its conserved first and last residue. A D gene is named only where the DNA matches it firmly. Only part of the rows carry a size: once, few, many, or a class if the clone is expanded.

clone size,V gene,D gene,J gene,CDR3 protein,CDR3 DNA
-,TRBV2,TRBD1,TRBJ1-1,CASREQGRVNTEAFF,TGTGCCAGCAGAGAACAGGGGAGGGTGAACACTGAAGCTTTCTTT
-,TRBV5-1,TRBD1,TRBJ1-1,CASSLTETGLEAFF,TGCGCCAGCAGCTTAACGGAGACAGGGTTAGAAGCTTTCTTT
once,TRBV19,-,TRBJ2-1,CASSTFGGNEQFF,TGTGCCAGTAGTACCTTTGGGGGCAATGAGCAGTTCTTC
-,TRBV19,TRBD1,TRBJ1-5,CASSRTGGRNQPQHF,TGTGCCAGTAGCCGCACAGGGGGACGCAATCAGCCCCAGCATTTT
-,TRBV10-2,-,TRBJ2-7,CASSEYLGISYEQYF,TGCGCCAGCAGTGAGTATCTGGGTATCTCCTACGAGCAGTACTTC
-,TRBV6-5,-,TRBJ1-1,CASSYSPPNTEAFF,TGTGCCAGCAGTTACTCGCCGCCGAACACTGAAGCTTTCTTT
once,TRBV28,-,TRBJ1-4,CASSLWIQTNEKLFF,TGTGCCAGCAGTTTATGGATCCAGACTAATGAAAAACTGTTTTTT
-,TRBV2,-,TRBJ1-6,CASSEYRRENSPLHF,TGTGCCAGCAGTGAATACCGGAGGGAGAATTCACCCCTCCACTTT
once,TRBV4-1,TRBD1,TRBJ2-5,CASSYRLGQDGKETQYF,TGCGCCAGCAGCTACCGGTTGGGACAGGACGGAAAAGAGACCCAGTACTTC
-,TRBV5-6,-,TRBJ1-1,CARGGTEAFF,TGTGCCAGAGGGGGCACTGAAGCTTTCTTT
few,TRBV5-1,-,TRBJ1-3,CASSSSWTASGNTIYF,TGCGCCAGCAGCTCGAGTTGGACAGCCTCTGGAAACACCATATATTTT
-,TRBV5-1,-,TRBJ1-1,CASSLSGDTEAFF,TGCGCCAGCAGCTTATCAGGGGACACTGAAGCTTTCTTT
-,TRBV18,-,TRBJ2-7,CASSPGAYEQYF,TGTGCCAGCTCACCAGGAGCGTACGAGCAGTACTTC
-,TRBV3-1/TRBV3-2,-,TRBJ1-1,CASSQDRRVGRAFF,TGTGCCAGCAGCCAAGATCGCAGGGTTGGACGAGCTTTCTTT
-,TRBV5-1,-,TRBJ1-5,CASSPAGVNQPQHF,TGCGCCAGCAGCCCCGCGGGGGTCAATCAGCCCCAGCATTTT
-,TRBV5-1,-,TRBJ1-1,CASSLDSMNTEAFF,TGCGCCAGCAGCCTAGATTCCATGAACACTGAAGCTTTCTTT
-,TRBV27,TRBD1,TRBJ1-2,CASSQTYRGSYYGYTF,TGTGCCAGCAGTCAGACATACAGGGGGTCTTACTATGGCTACACCTTC
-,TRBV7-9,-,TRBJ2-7,CASSSTVYEQYF,TGTGCCAGCAGCTCGACAGTCTACGAGCAGTACTTC
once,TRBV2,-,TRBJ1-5,CASRGIQGGRLSLGNQPQHF,TGTGCCAGCAGGGGAATACAGGGTGGTCGCCTGTCGTTGGGCAATCAGCCCCAGCATTTT
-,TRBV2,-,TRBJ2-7,CASSYNYEQYF,TGTGCCAGCAGTTACAACTACGAGCAGTACTTC
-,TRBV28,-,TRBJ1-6,CASRGSSYNSPLHF,TGTGCCAGTCGCGGAAGCTCCTATAATTCACCCCTCCACTTT
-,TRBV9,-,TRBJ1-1,CASSVGFRENTEAFF,TGTGCCAGCAGCGTAGGGTTTAGGGAGAACACTGAAGCTTTCTTT
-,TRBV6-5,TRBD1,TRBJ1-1,CASRETGSSITEAFF,TGTGCCAGCAGGGAGACAGGGTCCTCTATCACTGAAGCTTTCTTT
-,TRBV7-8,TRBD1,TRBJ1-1,CASNRGQGGNTEAFF,TGTGCCAGCAACCGGGGACAGGGGGGGAACACTGAAGCTTTCTTT
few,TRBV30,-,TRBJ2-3,CAWTTRVGLSTDTQYF,TGTGCCTGGACCACCAGGGTGGGTTTGAGCACAGATACGCAGTATTTT
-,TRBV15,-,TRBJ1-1,CATSRAANTEAFF,TGTGCCACCAGCAGAGCGGCGAACACTGAAGCTTTCTTT
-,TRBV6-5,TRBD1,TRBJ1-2,CAIWTGGIGYTF,TGTGCCATTTGGACAGGGGGTATTGGCTACACCTTC
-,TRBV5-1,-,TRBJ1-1,CASSNGGPLRGTEAFF,TGCGCCAGCAGCAATGGGGGGCCCCTCCGGGGCACTGAAGCTTTCTTT
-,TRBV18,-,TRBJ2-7,CASSFAFRGDSSEQYF,TGTGCCAGCTCATTTGCCTTTCGGGGAGATTCGTCGGAGCAGTACTTC
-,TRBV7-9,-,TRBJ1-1,CASSLGDKENTEAFF,TGTGCCAGCAGCTTAGGAGACAAGGAGAACACTGAAGCTTTCTTT
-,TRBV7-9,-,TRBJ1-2,CASQTGGSGYTF,TGTGCCAGCCAAACCGGAGGGTCCGGCTACACCTTC
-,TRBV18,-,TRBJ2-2,CASSQDRYTGELFF,TGTGCCAGCTCACAAGACAGATACACCGGGGAGCTGTTTTTT
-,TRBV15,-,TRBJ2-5,CATSRGETQYF,TGTGCCACCAGCAGAGGAGAGACCCAGTACTTC